This T cell receptor beta chain was captured by sequencing in a study of blood T cells in healthy people across ages. About the study: The capture of about one barcoded beta molecule per two T cells was achieved by template switching.

Drawn from each donor were approximately 9.2 milliliters of peripheral blood. Next came a second PCR, run for about 7 to 12 cycles, which used a sample-barcoded 5' primer along with a J-beta primer mix. TCRdb called the 5' RACE reads again in MiXCR, with one record for every CDR3 protein. This table has hundreds of thousands of distinct CDR3 sequences, just under 25% appearing once. Trimming stripped 8 bases from V and 6 bases from J, with 11 bases between. The CDR3 runs to 11 residues. CDR1 is SGHRS, CDR2 YFSETQ, per germline. These data were likewise used in another study, on T cells of mothers and their children. From that paper: There were no persistent microchimeric T cell clones detected.

Source material: blood. The clonotype originates from a boy younger than 18 in good health. The J gene is TRBJ1-1, the V gene TRBV5-1, with a tentative D call TRBD1 (6 bases). DNA for the CDR3: TGCGCCAGTCGTGGGGGCCCTGAAGCTTTCTTT. Protein: CASRGGPEAFF. Full variable domain (missing parts from reference TRBV5-1 and TRBJ1-1): KAGVTQTPRYLIKTRGQQVTLSCSPISGHRSVSWYQQTPGQGLQFLFEYFSETQRNKGNFPGRFSGRQFSNSRSEMNVSTLELGDSALYLCASRGGPEAFFGQGTRLTVV.